A selection of T cell receptor beta chains follows, all from one sample in a study of cytomegalovirus exposure and HLA in healthy donors. TCRdb's table, derived via immunoSEQ multiplex PCR, lists solely in-frame clones and lacks some. Of 150,000 to 200,000 clones listed, 80% are singletons. The sequencing sample was made of PBMCs. These TCRs come from a man between 18 and 29 years old in good health and CMV-seropositive. Both conserved end residues are part of each CDR3. D genes are given only for firm matches. Part of the rows lack a size; the others show once, few, many or a class for expanded clones.

>NA|TRBV27|TRBD2|TRBJ2-7
CASSPLLAVSYEQYF
TGTGCCAGCAGTCCCCTACTAGCGGTCTCCTACGAGCAGTACTTC
>NA|TRBV14|NA|TRBJ1-1
CATRPQGRGEAFF
TGTGCCACTAGACCACAGGGACGGGGTGAAGCTTTCTTT
>NA|TRBV27|TRBD1|TRBJ1-2
CASSYRGRGGDGYTF
TGTGCCAGCTCTTACAGGGGGCGAGGAGGGGATGGCTACACCTTC
>NA|TRBV19|TRBD2|TRBJ2-5
CATMGLAGEETQYF
TGTGCCACCATGGGACTAGCGGGAGAAGAGACCCAGTACTTC
>NA|TRBV5-1|TRBD1|TRBJ1-2
CASSSGQYIYGYTF
TGCGCCAGCAGCTCGGGACAGTATATCTATGGCTACACCTTC
>NA|TRBV7-2|NA|TRBJ1-1
CASSPGTLTEAFF
TGTGCCAGCAGCCCAGGGACATTGACTGAAGCTTTCTTT
>NA|TRBV7-2|TRBD1|TRBJ2-1
CASSFRQGVYNEQFF
TGTGCCAGCAGCTTCCGACAGGGGGTCTACAATGAGCAGTTCTTC
>NA|TRBV19|NA|TRBJ2-7
CASSIQGGYEQYF
TGTGCCAGTAGTATCCAGGGGGGCTACGAGCAGTACTTC
>NA|TRBV19|NA|TRBJ2-7
CASSIVGEGYEQYF
TGTGCCAGTAGTATAGTAGGGGAAGGTTACGAGCAGTACTTC
>NA|TRBV9|TRBD1|TRBJ2-5
CASNLKGQKQETQYF
TGTGCCAGCAACTTAAAGGGACAGAAACAAGAGACCCAGTACTTC
>NA|TRBV25-1|NA|TRBJ2-7
CASSVTYEQYF
TGTGCCAGCAGTGTCACCTACGAGCAGTACTTC
>NA|TRBV27|NA|TRBJ1-6
CASSLFRARPVTYSPLHF
TGTGCCAGCAGTCTCTTCAGGGCCAGGCCCGTAACCTATTCACCCCTCCACTTT
>NA|TRBV11-2|NA|TRBJ2-4
CASSPPGSANIQYF
TGTGCCAGCAGCCCCCCCGGGTCTGCCAACATTCAGTACTTC
>NA|TRBV6-6|NA|TRBJ2-5
CASSYSVGQQETQYF
TGTGCCAGCAGTTACTCCGTAGGACAGCAAGAGACCCAGTACTTC
>NA|TRBV6-5|NA|TRBJ2-7
CASSRLPGYEQYF
TGTGCCAGCAGCCGATTACCGGGCTACGAGCAGTACTTC
>NA|TRBV27|TRBD1|TRBJ2-7
CASRTTGQPGEQYF
TGTGCCAGCAGGACTACGGGACAGCCCGGCGAGCAGTACTTC
>NA|TRBV5-4|NA|TRBJ2-1
CASSLPSYNEQFF
TGTGCCAGCAGCTTACCCAGTTACAATGAGCAGTTCTTC
>once|TRBV5-1|NA|TRBJ1-4
CASSLVAGNEKLFF
TGCGCCAGCAGCTTGGTCGCGGGTAATGAAAAACTGTTTTTT
>few|TRBV7-8|NA|TRBJ1-1
CASSLAGRGPDTEAFF
TGTGCCAGCAGCTTAGCAGGCAGGGGTCCGGACACTGAAGCTTTCTTT
>few|TRBV27|TRBD1|TRBJ1-2
CASSLSGQPYGYTF
TGTGCCAGCAGTTTATCGGGACAGCCTTATGGCTACACCTTC
>once|TRBV29-1|NA|TRBJ2-7
CSLPRFGAYEQYF
TGCAGCTTGCCTCGTTTCGGGGCCTACGAGCAGTACTTC
>NA|TRBV6-5|NA|TRBJ2-7
CASRQQVREQYF
TGTGCCAGCAGGCAACAGGTGAGGGAGCAGTACTTC
>NA|TRBV4-3|NA|TRBJ2-3
CASSQDMSRTDTQYF
TGCGCCAGCAGCCAAGATATGAGTCGAACAGATACGCAGTATTTT
>NA|TRBV2|NA|TRBJ2-5
CASSEERQAQWETQYF
TGTGCCAGCAGTGAAGAAAGACAGGCCCAGTGGGAGACCCAGTACTTC
>NA|TRBV27|NA|TRBJ1-2
CASSLINPGVYGYTF
TGTGCCAGCAGTTTAATAAACCCGGGGGTATATGGCTACACCTTC
>NA|TRBV11-2|NA|TRBJ2-1
CASSFSGTYNEQFF
TGTGCCAGCAGCTTTAGCGGAACCTACAATGAGCAGTTCTTC
>NA|TRBV6-5|NA|TRBJ2-1
CASSYQGSRNEQFF
TGTGCCAGCAGTTACCAAGGGAGCAGAAATGAGCAGTTCTTC